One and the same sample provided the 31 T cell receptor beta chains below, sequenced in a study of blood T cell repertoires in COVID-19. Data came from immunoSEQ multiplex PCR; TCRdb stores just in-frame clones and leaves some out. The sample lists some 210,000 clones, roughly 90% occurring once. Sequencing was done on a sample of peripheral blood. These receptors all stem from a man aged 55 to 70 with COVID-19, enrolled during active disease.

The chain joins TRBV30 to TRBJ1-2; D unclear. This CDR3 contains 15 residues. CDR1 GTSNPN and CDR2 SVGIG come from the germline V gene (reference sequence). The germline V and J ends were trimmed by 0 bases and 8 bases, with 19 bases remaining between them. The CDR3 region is CAWSVNRYRGNGYTF. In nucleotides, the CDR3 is TGTGCCTGGAGTGTTAACAGATATCGGGGTAACGGCTACACCTTC.

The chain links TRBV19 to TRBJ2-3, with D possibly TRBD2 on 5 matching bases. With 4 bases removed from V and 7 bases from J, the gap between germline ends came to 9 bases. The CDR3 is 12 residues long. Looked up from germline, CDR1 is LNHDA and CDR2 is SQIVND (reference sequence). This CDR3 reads CASSRPGNTQYF. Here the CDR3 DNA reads TGTGCCAGTAGTAGGCCGGGGAATACGCAGTATTTT.

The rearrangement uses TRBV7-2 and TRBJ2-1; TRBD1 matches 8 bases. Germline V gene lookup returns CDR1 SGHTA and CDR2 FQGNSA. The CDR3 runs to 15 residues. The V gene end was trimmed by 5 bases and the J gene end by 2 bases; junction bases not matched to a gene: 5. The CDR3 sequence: CASSGRTGPYNEQFF. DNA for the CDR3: TGTGCCAGCAGCGGAAGGACAGGGCCCTACAATGAGCAGTTCTTC.

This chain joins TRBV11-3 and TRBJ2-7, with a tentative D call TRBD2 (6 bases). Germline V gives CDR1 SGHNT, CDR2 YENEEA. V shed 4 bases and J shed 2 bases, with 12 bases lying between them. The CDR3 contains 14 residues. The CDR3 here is CASSSGRPPYEQYF. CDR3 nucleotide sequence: TGTGCCAGCAGCTCAGGGAGGCCACCCTACGAGCAGTACTTC.

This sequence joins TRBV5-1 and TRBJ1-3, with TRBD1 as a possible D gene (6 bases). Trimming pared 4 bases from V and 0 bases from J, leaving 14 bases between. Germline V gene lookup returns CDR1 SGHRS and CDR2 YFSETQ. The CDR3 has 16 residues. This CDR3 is CASSRRTASSGNTIYF. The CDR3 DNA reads TGCGCCAGCAGCAGACGGACAGCGAGCTCTGGAAACACCATATATTTT.

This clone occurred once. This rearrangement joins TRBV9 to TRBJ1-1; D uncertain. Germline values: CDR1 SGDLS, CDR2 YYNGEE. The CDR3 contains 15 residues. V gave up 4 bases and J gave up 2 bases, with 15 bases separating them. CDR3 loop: CASSLTTTSNTEAFF. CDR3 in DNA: TGTGCCAGCAGCTTGACGACAACTTCTAACACTGAAGCTTTCTTT.

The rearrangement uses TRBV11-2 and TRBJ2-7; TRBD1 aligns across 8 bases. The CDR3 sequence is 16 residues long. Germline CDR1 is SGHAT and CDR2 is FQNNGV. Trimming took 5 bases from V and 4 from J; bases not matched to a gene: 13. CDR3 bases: TGTGCCAGCAGCCTCAACTCCGGGACAGGCCGGTACGAGCAGTACTTC. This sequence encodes CASSLNSGTGRYEQYF.

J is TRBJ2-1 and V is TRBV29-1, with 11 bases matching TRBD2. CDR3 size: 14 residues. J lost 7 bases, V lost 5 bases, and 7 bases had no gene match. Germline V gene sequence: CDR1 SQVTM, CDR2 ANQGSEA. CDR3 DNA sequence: TGCAGCGTTCCCGGGACTAGCGGTACTAATGAGCAGTTCTTC. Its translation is CSVPGTSGTNEQFF.

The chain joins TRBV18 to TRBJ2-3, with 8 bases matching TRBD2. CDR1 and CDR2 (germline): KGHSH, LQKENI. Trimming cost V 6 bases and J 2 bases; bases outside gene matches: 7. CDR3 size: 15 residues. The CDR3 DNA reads TGTGCCAGCTCGCCGCGGGGGGCGCCCACAGATACGCAGTATTTT. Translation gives CASSPRGAPTDTQYF.

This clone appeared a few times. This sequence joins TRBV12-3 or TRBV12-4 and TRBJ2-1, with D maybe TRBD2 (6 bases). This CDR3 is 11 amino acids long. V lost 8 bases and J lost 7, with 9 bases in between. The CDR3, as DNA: TGTGCCAGCTACCGGGGGAATGAGCAGTTCTTC. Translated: CASYRGNEQFF.

The CDR3 bases are TGTGCCAGCAGCCAATTGTTCCGGGAAACAACTAATGAAAAACTGTTTTTT. Its protein product is CASSQLFRETTNEKLFF. V is TRBV3-1 (or the pseudogene TRBV3-2) and J is TRBJ1-4, with D uncertain. Germline V gene sequence: CDR1 LGHDT, CDR2 YNNKEL (reference sequence). V was pared by 2 bases and J by 0 bases, with 13 bases between. CDR3 length: 17 amino acids.

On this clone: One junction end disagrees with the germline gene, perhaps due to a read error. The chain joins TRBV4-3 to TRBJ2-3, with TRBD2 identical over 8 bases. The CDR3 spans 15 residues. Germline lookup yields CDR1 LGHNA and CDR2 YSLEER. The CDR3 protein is CASSHGITSGSPWSF. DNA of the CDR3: TGCGCCAGCAGCCATGGGATTACTAGCGGCTCCCCGTGGTCATTT.

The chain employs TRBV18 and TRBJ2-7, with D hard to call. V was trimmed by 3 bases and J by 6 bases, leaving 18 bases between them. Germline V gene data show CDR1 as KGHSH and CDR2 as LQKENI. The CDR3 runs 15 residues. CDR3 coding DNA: TGTGCCAGCTCACCGATCACTGGTGGTGATCGCGAGCAGTACTTC. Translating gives CASSPITGGDREQYF.

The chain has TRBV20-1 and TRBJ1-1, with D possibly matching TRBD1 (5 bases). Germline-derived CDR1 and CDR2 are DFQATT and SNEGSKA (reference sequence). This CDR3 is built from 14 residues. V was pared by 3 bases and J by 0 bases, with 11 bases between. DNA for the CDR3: TGCAGTGCTAGTTCAGGGCTGTTGAACACTGAAGCTTTCTTT. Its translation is CSASSGLLNTEAFF.

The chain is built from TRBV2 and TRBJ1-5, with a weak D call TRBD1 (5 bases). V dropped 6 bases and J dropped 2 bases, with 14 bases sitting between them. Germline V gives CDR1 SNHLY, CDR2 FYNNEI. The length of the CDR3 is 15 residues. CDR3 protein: CASSATTVRNQPQHF. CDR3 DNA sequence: TGTGCCAGCAGCGCAACGACAGTTCGCAATCAGCCCCAGCATTTT.

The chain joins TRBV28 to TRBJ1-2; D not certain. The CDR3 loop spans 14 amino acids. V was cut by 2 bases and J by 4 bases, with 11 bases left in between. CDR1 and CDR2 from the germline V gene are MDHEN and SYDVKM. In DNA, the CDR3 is TGTGCCAGCAGTTTAGTCCTCACAGTCTATGGCTACACCTTC. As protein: CASSLVLTVYGYTF.

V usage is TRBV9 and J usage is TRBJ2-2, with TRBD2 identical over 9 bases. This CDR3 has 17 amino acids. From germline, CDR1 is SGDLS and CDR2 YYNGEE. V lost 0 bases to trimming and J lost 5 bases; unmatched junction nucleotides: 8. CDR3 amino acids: CASSVVPSGEWTGELFF. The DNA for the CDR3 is TGTGCCAGCAGCGTAGTCCCTAGCGGGGAGTGGACCGGGGAGCTGTTTTTT.

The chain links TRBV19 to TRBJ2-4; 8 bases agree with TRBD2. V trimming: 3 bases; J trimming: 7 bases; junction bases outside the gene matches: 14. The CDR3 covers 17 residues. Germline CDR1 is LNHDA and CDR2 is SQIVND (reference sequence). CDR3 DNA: TGTGCCAGTAGTATCGGGCGGGGGGCCCCGTTGGAGAACATTCAGTACTTC. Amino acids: CASSIGRGAPLENIQYF.

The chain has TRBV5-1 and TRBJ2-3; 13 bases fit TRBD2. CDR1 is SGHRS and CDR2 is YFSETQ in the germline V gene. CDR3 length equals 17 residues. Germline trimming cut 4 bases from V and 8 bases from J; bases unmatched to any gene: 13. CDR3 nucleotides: TGCGCCAGCAGCGGCCGGACTAGCGGGAGCGCCACCGGTACGCAGTATTTT. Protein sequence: CASSGRTSGSATGTQYF. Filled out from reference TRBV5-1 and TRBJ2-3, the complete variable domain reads KAGVTQTPRYLIKTRGQQVTLSCSPISGHRSVSWYQQTPGQGLQFLFEYFSETQRNKGNFPGRFSGRQFSNSRSEMNVSTLELGDSALYLCASSGRTSGSATGTQYFGPGTRLTVL.

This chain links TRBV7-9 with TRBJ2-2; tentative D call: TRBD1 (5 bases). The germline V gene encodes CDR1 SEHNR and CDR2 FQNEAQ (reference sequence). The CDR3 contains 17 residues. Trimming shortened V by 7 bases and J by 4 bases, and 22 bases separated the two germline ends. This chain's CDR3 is CASTIERKGMGTGELFF. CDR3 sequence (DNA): TGTGCCAGCACCATCGAACGGAAGGGGATGGGCACCGGGGAGCTGTTTTTT.

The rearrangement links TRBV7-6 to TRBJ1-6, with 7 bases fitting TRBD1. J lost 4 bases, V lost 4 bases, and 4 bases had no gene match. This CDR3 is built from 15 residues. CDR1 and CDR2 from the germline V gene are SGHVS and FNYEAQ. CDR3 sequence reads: CASSSVQGYNSPLHF. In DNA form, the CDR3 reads TGTGCCAGCAGCTCCGTACAGGGGTATAATTCACCCCTCCACTTT. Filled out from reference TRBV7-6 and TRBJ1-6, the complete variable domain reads GAGVSQSPRYKVTKRGQDVALRCDPISGHVSLYWYRQALGQGPEFLTYFNYEAQQDKSGLPNDRFSAERPEGSISTLTIQRTEQRDSAMYRCASSSVQGYNSPLHFGNGTRLTVT.

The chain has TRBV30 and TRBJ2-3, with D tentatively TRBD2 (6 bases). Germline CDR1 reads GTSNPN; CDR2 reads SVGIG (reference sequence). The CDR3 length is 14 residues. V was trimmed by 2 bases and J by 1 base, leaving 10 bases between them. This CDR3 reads CAWSRASGTDTQYF. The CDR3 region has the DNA TGTGCCTGGAGTAGGGCTAGCGGCACAGATACGCAGTATTTT.

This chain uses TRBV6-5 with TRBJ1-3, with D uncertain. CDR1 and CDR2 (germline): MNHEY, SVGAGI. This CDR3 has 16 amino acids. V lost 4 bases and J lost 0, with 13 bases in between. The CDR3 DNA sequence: TGTGCCAGCAGTTCATCTGAACTTCTCTCTGGAAACACCATATATTTT. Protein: CASSSSELLSGNTIYF.

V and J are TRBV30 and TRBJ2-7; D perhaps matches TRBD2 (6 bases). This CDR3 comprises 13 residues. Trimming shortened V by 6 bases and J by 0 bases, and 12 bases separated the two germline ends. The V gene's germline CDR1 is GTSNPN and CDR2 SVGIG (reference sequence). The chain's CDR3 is CACTGTVSYEQYF. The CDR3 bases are TGTGCCTGCACCGGGACTGTCTCCTACGAGCAGTACTTC.

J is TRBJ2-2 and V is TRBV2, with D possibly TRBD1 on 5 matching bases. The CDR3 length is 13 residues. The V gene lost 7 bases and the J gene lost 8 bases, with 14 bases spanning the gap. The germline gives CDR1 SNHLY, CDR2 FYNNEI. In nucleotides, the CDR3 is TGTGCCAGCACCCTCAGGGTAGTAGGGGAGCTGTTTTTT. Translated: CASTLRVVGELFF.

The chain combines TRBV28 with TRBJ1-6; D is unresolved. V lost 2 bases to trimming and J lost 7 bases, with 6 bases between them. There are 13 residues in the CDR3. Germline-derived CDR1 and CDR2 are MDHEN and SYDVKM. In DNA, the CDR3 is TGTGCCAGCAGTTTAGACTCAAATTCACCCCTCCACTTT. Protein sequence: CASSLDSNSPLHF.

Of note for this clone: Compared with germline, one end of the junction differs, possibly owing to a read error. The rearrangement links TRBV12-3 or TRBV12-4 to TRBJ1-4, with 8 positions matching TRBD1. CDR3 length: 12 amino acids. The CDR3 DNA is TGTGCCAGCAGTTTTGCAGTGGGACAGGAGCTTTTT. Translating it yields CASSFAVGQELF.

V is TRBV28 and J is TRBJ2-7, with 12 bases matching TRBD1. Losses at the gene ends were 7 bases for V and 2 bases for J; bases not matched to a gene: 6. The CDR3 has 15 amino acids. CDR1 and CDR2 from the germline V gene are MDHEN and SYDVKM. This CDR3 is CASKLGQGAAYEQYF. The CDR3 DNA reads TGTGCCAGCAAACTGGGACAGGGGGCGGCCTACGAGCAGTACTTC.

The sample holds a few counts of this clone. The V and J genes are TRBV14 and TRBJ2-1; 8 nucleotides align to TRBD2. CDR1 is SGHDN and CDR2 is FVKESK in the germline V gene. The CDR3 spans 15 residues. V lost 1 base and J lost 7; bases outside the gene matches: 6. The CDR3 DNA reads TGTGCCAGCAGCCAAGTTGGGACTAGTAGAAATGAGCAGTTCTTC. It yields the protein CASSQVGTSRNEQFF.

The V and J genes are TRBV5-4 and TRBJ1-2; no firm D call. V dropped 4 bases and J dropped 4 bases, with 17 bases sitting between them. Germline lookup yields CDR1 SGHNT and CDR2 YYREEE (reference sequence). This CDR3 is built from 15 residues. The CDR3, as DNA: TGTGCCAGCAGCCCCCTGAACGATCTACGCTATGGCTACACCTTC. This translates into CASSPLNDLRYGYTF.

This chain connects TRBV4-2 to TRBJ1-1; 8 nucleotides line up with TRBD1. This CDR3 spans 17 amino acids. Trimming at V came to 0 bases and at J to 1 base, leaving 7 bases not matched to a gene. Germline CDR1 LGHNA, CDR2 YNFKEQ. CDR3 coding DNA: TGTGCCAGCAGCCAAGACCAACCGACAGGGGAGAACACTGAAGCTTTCTTT. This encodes CASSQDQPTGENTEAFF.